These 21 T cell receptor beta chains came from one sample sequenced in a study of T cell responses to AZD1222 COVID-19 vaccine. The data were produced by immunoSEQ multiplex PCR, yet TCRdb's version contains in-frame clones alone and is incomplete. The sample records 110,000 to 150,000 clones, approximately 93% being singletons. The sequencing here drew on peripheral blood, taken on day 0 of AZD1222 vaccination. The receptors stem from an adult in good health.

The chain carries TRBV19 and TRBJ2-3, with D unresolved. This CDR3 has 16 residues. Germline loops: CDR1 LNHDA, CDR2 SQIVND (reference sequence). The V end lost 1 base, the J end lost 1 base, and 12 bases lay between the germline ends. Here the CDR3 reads CASSIGKVWGTDTQYF. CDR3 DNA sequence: TGTGCCAGTAGTATAGGAAAGGTATGGGGCACAGATACGCAGTATTTT.

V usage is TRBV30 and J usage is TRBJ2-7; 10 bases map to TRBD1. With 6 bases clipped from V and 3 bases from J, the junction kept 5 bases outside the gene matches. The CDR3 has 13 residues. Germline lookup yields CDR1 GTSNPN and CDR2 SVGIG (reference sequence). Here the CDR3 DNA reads TGTGCCTGTTCCGGGACAGGGGACTACGAGCAGTACTTC. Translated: CACSGTGDYEQYF.

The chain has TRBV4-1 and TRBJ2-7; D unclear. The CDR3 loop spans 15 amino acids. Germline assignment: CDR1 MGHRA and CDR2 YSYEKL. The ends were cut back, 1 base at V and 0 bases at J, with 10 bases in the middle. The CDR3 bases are TGCGCCAGCAGCCAAGGGCCTAGGAGCTCCTACGAGCAGTACTTC. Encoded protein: CASSQGPRSSYEQYF.

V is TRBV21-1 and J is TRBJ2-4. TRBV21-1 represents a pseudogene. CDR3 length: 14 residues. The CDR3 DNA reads TGTGCCAGCAGCAGCCGTGGGGTCAAAAACATTCAGTACTTC. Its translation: CASSSRGVKNIQYF.

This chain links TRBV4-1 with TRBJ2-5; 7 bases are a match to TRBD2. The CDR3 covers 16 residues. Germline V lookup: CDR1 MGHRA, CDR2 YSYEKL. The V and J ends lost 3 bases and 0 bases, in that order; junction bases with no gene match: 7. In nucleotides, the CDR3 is TGCGCCAGCAGCCAGCGGGGAGGGCTGGACCAAGAGACCCAGTACTTC. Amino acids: CASSQRGGLDQETQYF.

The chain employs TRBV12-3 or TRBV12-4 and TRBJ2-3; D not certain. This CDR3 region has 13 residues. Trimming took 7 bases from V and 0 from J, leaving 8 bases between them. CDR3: CASMAASTDTQYF. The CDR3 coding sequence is TGTGCCAGCATGGCGGCTAGCACAGATACGCAGTATTTT.

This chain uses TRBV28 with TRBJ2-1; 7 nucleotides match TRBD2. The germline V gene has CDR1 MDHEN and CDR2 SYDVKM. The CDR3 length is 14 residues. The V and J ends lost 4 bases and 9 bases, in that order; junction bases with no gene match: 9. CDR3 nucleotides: TGTGCCAGCAGTTCATCCGACCAGCGGGGTGAGCAGTTCTTC. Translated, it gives CASSSSDQRGEQFF.

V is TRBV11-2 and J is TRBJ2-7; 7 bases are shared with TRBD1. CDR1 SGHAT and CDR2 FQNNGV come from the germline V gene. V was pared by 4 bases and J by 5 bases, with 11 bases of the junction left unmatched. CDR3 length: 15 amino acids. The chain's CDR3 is CASSSPGQPRHEQYF. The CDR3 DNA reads TGTGCCAGCAGCTCACCGGGACAGCCACGGCACGAGCAGTACTTC.

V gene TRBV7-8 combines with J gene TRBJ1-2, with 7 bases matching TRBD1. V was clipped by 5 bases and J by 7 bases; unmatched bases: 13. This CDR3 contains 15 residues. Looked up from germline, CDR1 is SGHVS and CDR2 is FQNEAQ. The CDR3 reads CASSPRFIDRAGYTF. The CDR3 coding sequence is TGTGCCAGCAGCCCCCGCTTCATAGACAGGGCTGGCTACACCTTC.

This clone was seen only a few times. Here the CDR3 reads CASSEGTSREQYF. DNA of the CDR3: TGTGCCAGCAGCGAAGGGACTAGCCGCGAGCAGTACTTC. The chain carries TRBV5-4 and TRBJ2-7, with TRBD2 identical over 9 bases. This CDR3 comprises 13 residues. Germline lookup yields CDR1 SGHNT and CDR2 YYREEE (reference sequence). The trim removed 4 bases at V and 6 bases at J, leaving 5 bases unmatched.

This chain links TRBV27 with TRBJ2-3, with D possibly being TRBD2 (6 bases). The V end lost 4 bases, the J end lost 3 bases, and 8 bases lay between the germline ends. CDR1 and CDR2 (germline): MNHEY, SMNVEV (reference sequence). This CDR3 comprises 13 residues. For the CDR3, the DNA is TGTGCCAGCAGTTCCGGGGGTACAGATACGCAGTATTTT. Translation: CASSSGGTDTQYF.

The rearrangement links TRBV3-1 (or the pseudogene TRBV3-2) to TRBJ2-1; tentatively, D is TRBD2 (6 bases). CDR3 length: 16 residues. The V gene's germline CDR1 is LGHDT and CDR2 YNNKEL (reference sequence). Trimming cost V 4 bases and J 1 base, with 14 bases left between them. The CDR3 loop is CASSLRLDGSYNEQFF. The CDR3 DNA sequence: TGTGCCAGCAGCCTACGACTAGACGGGTCCTACAATGAGCAGTTCTTC.

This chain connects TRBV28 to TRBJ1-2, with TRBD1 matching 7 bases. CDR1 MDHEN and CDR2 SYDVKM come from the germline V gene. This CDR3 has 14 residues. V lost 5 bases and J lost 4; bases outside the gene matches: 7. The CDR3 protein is CASSPQTGIYGYTF. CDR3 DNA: TGTGCCAGCAGTCCCCAGACAGGGATCTATGGCTACACCTTC.

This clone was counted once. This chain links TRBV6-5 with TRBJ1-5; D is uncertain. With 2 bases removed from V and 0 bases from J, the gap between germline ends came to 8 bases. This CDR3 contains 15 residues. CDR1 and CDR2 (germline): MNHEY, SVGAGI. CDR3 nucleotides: TGTGCCAGCAGTTACGTAGGGAATAGCAATCAGCCCCAGCATTTT. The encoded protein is CASSYVGNSNQPQHF.

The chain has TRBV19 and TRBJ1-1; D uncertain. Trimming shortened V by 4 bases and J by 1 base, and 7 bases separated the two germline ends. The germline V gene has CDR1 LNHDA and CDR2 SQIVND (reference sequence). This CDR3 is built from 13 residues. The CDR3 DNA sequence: TGTGCCAGTAGTACCTCACAGAACACTGAAGCTTTCTTT. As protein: CASSTSQNTEAFF.

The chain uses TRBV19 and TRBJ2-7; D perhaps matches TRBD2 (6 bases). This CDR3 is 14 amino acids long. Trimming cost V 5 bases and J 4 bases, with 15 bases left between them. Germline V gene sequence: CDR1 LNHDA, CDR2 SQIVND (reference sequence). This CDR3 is CASSQSAGSYEQYF. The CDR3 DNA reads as TGTGCCAGTAGTCAATCCGCGGGAAGTTACGAGCAGTACTTC.

CDR3 nucleotide sequence: TGTGCCAGCAGTGAAGTGGGGACAGGGCCCACTGAAGCTTTCTTT. It is translated as CASSEVGTGPTEAFF. The chain recombines TRBV6-1 with TRBJ1-1; 9 nucleotides line up with TRBD1. Germline assignment: CDR1 MNHNS and CDR2 SASEGT. J gave up 4 bases and V 1 base, and 4 bases lay outside the gene matches. This CDR3 comprises 15 residues.

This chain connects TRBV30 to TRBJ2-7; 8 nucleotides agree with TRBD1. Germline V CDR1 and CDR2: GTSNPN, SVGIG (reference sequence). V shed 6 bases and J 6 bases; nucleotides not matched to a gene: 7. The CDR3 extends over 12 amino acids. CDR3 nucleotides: TGTGCCTGTCCCGGGACAGGTGCCGAGCAGTACTTC. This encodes CACPGTGAEQYF.

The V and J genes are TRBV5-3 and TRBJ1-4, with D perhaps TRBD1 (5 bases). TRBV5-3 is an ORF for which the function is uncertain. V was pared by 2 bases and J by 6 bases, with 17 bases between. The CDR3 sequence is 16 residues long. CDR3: CARSLKPRESHEKLFF. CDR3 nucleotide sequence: TGTGCCAGAAGCTTAAAGCCCAGGGAATCCCATGAAAAACTGTTTTTT.

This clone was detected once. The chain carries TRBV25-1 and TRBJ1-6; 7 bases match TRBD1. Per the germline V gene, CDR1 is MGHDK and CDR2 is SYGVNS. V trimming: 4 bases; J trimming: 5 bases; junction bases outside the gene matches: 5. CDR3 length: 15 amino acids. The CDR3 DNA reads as TGTGCCAGCAGTGGATGGGACAGAAATAATTCACCCCTCCACTTT. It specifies CASSGWDRNNSPLHF.

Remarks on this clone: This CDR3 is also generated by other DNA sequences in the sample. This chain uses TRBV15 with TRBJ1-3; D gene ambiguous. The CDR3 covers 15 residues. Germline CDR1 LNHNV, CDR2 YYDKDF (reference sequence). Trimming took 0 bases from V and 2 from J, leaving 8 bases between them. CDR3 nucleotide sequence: TGTGCCACCAGCAGAGATAGAGGGACTGGAAACACCATATATTTT. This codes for CATSRDRGTGNTIYF. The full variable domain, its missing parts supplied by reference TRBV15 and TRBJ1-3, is DAMVIQNPRYQVTQFGKPVTLSCSQTLNHNVMYWYQQKSSQAPKLLFHYYDKDFNNEADTPDNFQSRRPNTSFCFLDIRSPGLGDTAMYLCATSRDRGTGNTIYFGEGSWLTVV.